The clone carrying this T cell receptor beta chain occurred once. The CDR3 consists of 13 residues. Germline V gene lookup returns CDR1 MNHNS and CDR2 SASEGT. The V segment lost 6 bases and the J segment 4 bases; nucleotides outside the gene matches: 6. Followed longitudinally, the Seattle patients had been enrolled during active infection. Authors' data handling: Amplifying reference gene primers gave estimates of nucleated cell counts. Clones were read by immunoSEQ multiplex PCR, and TCRdb kept only the in-frame ones, dropping some. Clone size and the V and J calls come from that table; the DNA yielded D and trimming. The table records 150,000 to 200,000 clones, 81% of them present only once. The data were taken from a study of blood T cell repertoires in COVID-19. Study overall: Samples of COVID-19 (acute and convalescent) were obtained from the United States, Italy and Spain. From T cells, B-cell-depleted T cells, or PBMCs came the material, which was cDNA or gDNA.

This TCR derives from a woman aged 40 to 49 with COVID-19, enrolled during active disease. Sequencing used peripheral blood. This rearrangement joins TRBV6-1 to TRBJ2-7, with 7 bases fitting TRBD1. The DNA of the CDR3 is TGTGCCAGCAGGCGGACAGGAGGTTACGAGCAGTACTTC. It yields the protein CASRRTGGYEQYF.